This T cell receptor (beta chain) was found in a study of shared clonotypes between healthy human individuals. The overall study: Serving as donors were two women and a few men, whose ages spanned 18 to 49. Study-level points and caveats: Sequencing depth was predicted to influence how clonotypes are shared among donors.

V gave up 3 bases and J gave up 5 bases; unmatched junction bases: 11. The CDR3 extends over 16 amino acids. Per germline, CDR1 SGDLS and CDR2 YYNGEE. The assay ran at deep level. Each unsorted PBMC replicate got 300 ng genomic DNA, some 31,000 genomes. Profiled with immunoSEQ multiplex PCR; TCRdb holds only in-frame clones, not every one. The data contain about 560,000 clones, just over 75% of them singletons. Of note for this clone: Its specificity is unknown.

This rearrangement joins TRBV9 to TRBJ1-5; TRBD1 matches at 7 bases. The sequenced material came from PBMCs. This receptor was obtained from a woman aged 40-49 years in good health. Some clones in this sample may be carry-over from other donors' samples. Here the CDR3 DNA reads TGTGCCAGCAGCGAGGGGGCGACTGCAGCGGATCAGCCCCAGCATTTT. Encoded protein: CASSEGATAADQPQHF. Full variable domain (remainder filled in from reference TRBV9 and TRBJ1-5): DSGVTQTPKHLITATGQRVTLRCSPRSGDLSVYWYQQSLDQGLQFLIQYYNGEERAKGNILERFSAQQFPDLHSELNLSSLELGDSALYFCASSEGATAADQPQHFGDGTRLSIL.